This T cell receptor beta chain appears in the sequencing data of a study of T cell repertoires in cytomegalovirus infection. This clonotype was seen more than once but under ten times. Antigen unknown. This CDR3 region has 18 residues. Germline-derived CDR1 and CDR2 are SGHVS and FQNEAQ. J lost 7 bases, V lost 3 bases, and 11 bases had no gene match. One entry per CDR3 protein, called by TCRdb with MiXCR from the reads. The table records tens of thousands of distinct CDR3 sequences, around 18% of them present only once. The TCR originated in a human donor in good health (CMV status not recorded). Some clones in this sample may be carry-over from other donors' samples. The chain combines TRBV7-8 with TRBJ1-6; 11 bases agree with TRBD1. The sample consisted of CD8+ T cells from cultured PBMCs, taken from culture after CMV antigen stimulation. CDR3 sequence: CASSLKRPGTGGNSPLHF. CDR3 in DNA: TGTGCCAGCAGCTTGAAACGACCGGGGACAGGGGGGAATTCACCCCTCCACTTT. Using reference TRBV7-8 and TRBJ1-6 for the parts outside the CDR3, the full variable domain is GAGVSQSPRYKVAKRGQDVALRCDPISGHVSLFWYQQALGQGPEFLTYFQNEAQLDKSGLPSDRFFAERPEGSVSTLKIQRTQQEDSAVYLCASSLKRPGTGGNSPLHFGNGTRLTVT.